Listed below are T cell receptor beta chains from one sample, sequenced in a study of blood T cells in healthy people across ages. TCRdb independently ran MiXCR on the 5' RACE reads; one entry per CDR3 protein. The sample carries 700,000 to 800,000 distinct CDR3 sequences, around 46% recorded once. Sequenced material: blood. All receptors come from a woman in her sixties in good health. Each CDR3 is given with its conserved first and last residue. The D gene is left open where the match is weak. Clone size is shown for a subset of rows, as once, few, many or a class of expanded clone.

v_gene: TRBV27; abundance: -; j_gene: TRBJ2-7; d_gene: TRBD2; CDR3aa: CASSLGGGLDYEQYF; CDR3nt: TGTGCCAGCAGTTTAGGGGGGGGACTTGACTACGAGCAGTACTTC
v_gene: TRBV3-1; abundance: -; j_gene: TRBJ2-7; d_gene: -; CDR3aa: CASSQESRDNEQYF; CDR3nt: TGTGCCAGCAGCCAAGAGTCCCGGGACAATGAGCAGTACTTC
v_gene: TRBV4-1; abundance: -; j_gene: TRBJ2-1; d_gene: -; CDR3aa: CASSQGGVGYEQFF; CDR3nt: TGCGCCAGCAGCCAAGGAGGGGTCGGCTACGAGCAGTTCTTC
v_gene: TRBV2; abundance: -; j_gene: TRBJ2-1; d_gene: TRBD2; CDR3aa: CASSEATSGGTKQFF; CDR3nt: TGTGCCAGCAGTGAAGCGACTAGCGGGGGGACAAAGCAGTTCTTC
v_gene: TRBV15; abundance: many; j_gene: TRBJ2-5; d_gene: -; CDR3aa: CATSRGNGAEETQYF; CDR3nt: TGTGCCACCAGCAGAGGAAATGGGGCAGAAGAGACCCAGTACTTC
v_gene: TRBV18; abundance: -; j_gene: TRBJ2-1; d_gene: -; CDR3aa: CASSPRTGEDEQFF; CDR3nt: TGTGCCAGCTCACCACGGACCGGGGAGGATGAGCAGTTCTTC
v_gene: TRBV24-1; abundance: -; j_gene: TRBJ1-2; d_gene: -; CDR3aa: CAASDPGLSNGYTF; CDR3nt: TGTGCCGCCAGTGACCCGGGACTAAGTAATGGCTACACCTTC
v_gene: TRBV28; abundance: -; j_gene: TRBJ1-2; d_gene: -; CDR3aa: CTSEIDPYGYTF; CDR3nt: TGTACCAGCGAGATCGACCCCTATGGCTACACCTTC
v_gene: TRBV28; abundance: -; j_gene: TRBJ2-4; d_gene: -; CDR3aa: CASSTRMTNIQYF; CDR3nt: TGTGCCAGCAGTACCCGTATGACAAACATTCAGTACTTC
v_gene: TRBV7-9; abundance: many; j_gene: TRBJ2-1; d_gene: TRBD2; CDR3aa: CASSKDTSGRNEQFF; CDR3nt: TGTGCCAGCAGCAAAGACACTAGCGGGAGGAATGAGCAGTTCTTC
v_gene: TRBV25-1; abundance: -; j_gene: TRBJ2-3; d_gene: -; CDR3aa: CASSEGWQTSTDTQYF; CDR3nt: TGTGCCAGCAGTGAGGGGTGGCAGACTAGCACAGATACGCAGTATTTT
v_gene: TRBV6-6; abundance: -; j_gene: TRBJ1-5; d_gene: -; CDR3aa: CASTSRGDSNQPQHF; CDR3nt: TGTGCCAGCACCTCGCGAGGGGACTCCAATCAGCCCCAGCATTTT
v_gene: TRBV14; abundance: few; j_gene: TRBJ1-2; d_gene: TRBD1; CDR3aa: CASSHTGTAYGYTF; CDR3nt: TGTGCCAGCAGTCATACCGGGACAGCCTATGGCTACACCTTC
v_gene: TRBV4-2; abundance: many; j_gene: TRBJ1-2; d_gene: -; CDR3aa: CASSQDRGRFPLYGYTF; CDR3nt: TGTGCCAGCAGCCAAGATAGAGGCAGATTCCCGCTCTATGGCTACACCTTC
v_gene: TRBV5-1; abundance: -; j_gene: TRBJ2-1; d_gene: TRBD2; CDR3aa: CASSSPTGTTHNEQFF; CDR3nt: TGCGCCAGCAGCTCTCCAACCGGGACTACCCACAATGAGCAGTTCTTC
v_gene: TRBV12-3/TRBV12-4; abundance: few; j_gene: TRBJ1-2; d_gene: TRBD1; CDR3aa: CASRAGQGGGYTF; CDR3nt: TGTGCCAGCAGAGCGGGACAGGGAGGAGGCTACACCTTC
v_gene: TRBV7-9; abundance: -; j_gene: TRBJ1-2; d_gene: TRBD1; CDR3aa: CASSTSGTDSGCTF; CDR3nt: TGTGCCAGCAGCACATCCGGGACAGACTCTGGCTGCACCTTC
v_gene: TRBV7-9; abundance: -; j_gene: TRBJ1-1; d_gene: TRBD1; CDR3aa: CASSREGGYTEAFF; CDR3nt: TGTGCCAGCAGCCGGGAAGGGGGCTACACTGAAGCTTTCTTT
v_gene: TRBV20-1; abundance: -; j_gene: TRBJ1-1; d_gene: -; CDR3aa: CSARDSGFMNTEAFF; CDR3nt: TGCAGTGCTAGAGATTCCGGATTCATGAACACTGAAGCTTTCTTT
v_gene: TRBV18; abundance: -; j_gene: TRBJ2-2; d_gene: -; CDR3aa: CASSLRTSTGELFF; CDR3nt: TGTGCCAGCTCACTGCGTACTAGTACCGGGGAGCTGTTTTTT
v_gene: TRBV20-1; abundance: -; j_gene: TRBJ2-7; d_gene: -; CDR3aa: CSATPSSYEQYF; CDR3nt: TGCAGTGCTACTCCTAGCTCCTACGAGCAGTACTTC
v_gene: TRBV6-6; abundance: -; j_gene: TRBJ1-1; d_gene: -; CDR3aa: CASSDGGLNTEAFF; CDR3nt: TGTGCCAGCAGTGACGGCGGTTTGAACACTGAAGCTTTCTTT
v_gene: TRBV3-1; abundance: few; j_gene: TRBJ1-4; d_gene: -; CDR3aa: CASSQERRAANEKLFF; CDR3nt: TGTGCCAGCAGCCAAGAGAGAAGGGCAGCTAATGAAAAACTGTTTTTT
v_gene: TRBV20-1; abundance: -; j_gene: TRBJ2-7; d_gene: TRBD2; CDR3aa: CSATSSGGAYEQYF; CDR3nt: TGCAGTGCGACGTCTAGCGGGGGGGCCTACGAGCAGTACTTC
v_gene: TRBV10-3; abundance: few; j_gene: TRBJ2-5; d_gene: TRBD2; CDR3aa: CAISEVAGAETQYF; CDR3nt: TGTGCCATCAGTGAAGTAGCGGGAGCTGAGACCCAGTACTTC
v_gene: TRBV6-1; abundance: -; j_gene: TRBJ2-4; d_gene: -; CDR3aa: CASSEANLVVAKNIQYF; CDR3nt: TGTGCCAGCAGTGAAGCCAACCTGGTAGTAGCCAAAAACATTCAGTACTTC
v_gene: TRBV6-2/TRBV6-3; abundance: -; j_gene: TRBJ2-1; d_gene: -; CDR3aa: CASRRGTNEQFF; CDR3nt: TGTGCCAGCAGACGGGGTACGAATGAGCAGTTCTTC
v_gene: TRBV5-6; abundance: few; j_gene: TRBJ2-1; d_gene: TRBD2; CDR3aa: CASSFGTSESEQFF; CDR3nt: TGTGCCAGCAGCTTCGGAACTAGCGAAAGTGAGCAGTTCTTC
v_gene: TRBV27; abundance: many; j_gene: TRBJ2-6; d_gene: -; CDR3aa: CASSFSSGANVLTF; CDR3nt: TGTGCCAGCAGTTTTAGCTCTGGGGCCAACGTCCTGACTTTC
v_gene: TRBV20-1; abundance: few; j_gene: TRBJ2-1; d_gene: TRBD1; CDR3aa: CSGTGGLGVQSYNEQFF; CDR3nt: TGCAGTGGGACAGGGGGCCTCGGGGTGCAGTCCTACAATGAGCAGTTCTTC
v_gene: TRBV11-1; abundance: -; j_gene: TRBJ2-1; d_gene: TRBD1; CDR3aa: CASSADRVWGEQFF; CDR3nt: TGTGCCAGCAGCGCCGACAGGGTCTGGGGTGAGCAGTTCTTC
v_gene: TRBV29-1; abundance: few; j_gene: TRBJ2-1; d_gene: -; CDR3aa: CSVDRNNNEQFF; CDR3nt: TGCAGCGTTGACAGGAATAACAATGAGCAGTTCTTC
v_gene: TRBV7-9; abundance: -; j_gene: TRBJ1-2; d_gene: TRBD1; CDR3aa: CASSTPTGDYGYTF; CDR3nt: TGTGCCAGCAGCACACCGACAGGGGACTATGGCTACACCTTC
v_gene: TRBV18; abundance: -; j_gene: TRBJ2-7; d_gene: -; CDR3aa: CASSPSGSVSYEQYF; CDR3nt: TGTGCCAGCTCACCATCGGGGAGCGTATCCTACGAGCAGTACTTC
v_gene: TRBV29-1; abundance: -; j_gene: TRBJ1-1; d_gene: -; CDR3aa: CRTTGCETEAFF; CDR3nt: TGCAGGACAACAGGGTGTGAAACTGAAGCTTTCTTT
v_gene: TRBV6-6; abundance: -; j_gene: TRBJ1-1; d_gene: -; CDR3aa: CASSAKTGWTEAFF; CDR3nt: TGTGCCAGCAGTGCGAAAACAGGGTGGACTGAAGCTTTCTTT
v_gene: TRBV20-1; abundance: -; j_gene: TRBJ2-3; d_gene: -; CDR3aa: CSALSASVSTDTQYF; CDR3nt: TGCAGTGCCCTGTCCGCTAGCGTGAGCACAGATACGCAGTATTTT
v_gene: TRBV12-3/TRBV12-4; abundance: -; j_gene: TRBJ2-1; d_gene: TRBD2; CDR3aa: CATGGTSYNEQFF; CDR3nt: TGCGCCACCGGGGGGACTTCCTACAATGAGCAGTTCTTC